Below, one TCR beta chain is given with its context. This clone's antigen is unknown. Per-base qualities were not stored, and no clone one base away is much larger. There are 15 amino acids in the CDR3, from cysteine to phenylalanine inclusive. The entry retains the CDR3 DNA only, 45 bases that are in frame from base 1. According to the germline V gene, CDR1 reads SGHAT and CDR2 reads FQNNGV. V is trimmed back by 5 bases and J by 8 bases, and the junction contains 11 bases that no gene match accounts for. The record originates from a study of blood T cell repertoires in COVID-19 (dated by TCRdb to the early 2020s). Background on the whole study: Samples covering the acute and convalescent phases of COVID-19 were provided by collaborators in the United States, Italy and Spain. The repertoires were released in a freely available public database intended as a resource for research on the immune response to SARS-CoV-2. The material from the prospective study consisted of cDNA or gDNA derived from T cells, B-cell-depleted T cells, or PBMCs. Where available, HLA class I and class II types were taken from metadata supplied by the sample provider and were not determined by assay-based typing. A de-identified subject ID, COVID-19 status, age in years and sex were almost always included in the sample metadata. Deeply sampled blood TCRbeta repertoires from subjects exposed to, actively infected with, or recovered from COVID-19 were included in the dataset. The samples were drawn from the first 160 participants of the ongoing ImmuneRACE study and from roughly 1,300 subjects provided by 6 global collaborators.

TCRbeta CDR3 regions were amplified from genomic DNA by means of the immunoSEQ Assay, a bias-controlled multiplex PCR. The paper's data handling went like this. Within the assay, amplification of reference gene primers was used to estimate how many nucleated cells each sample contained. To quantify the absolute abundance of each unique TCRbeta CDR3 rearrangement, sequence reads were collapsed and filtered. For each sample, productive Simpson clonality was calculated as the square root of Simpson's diversity index across productive rearrangements. The table was pulled from immuneACCESS by TCRdb, which kept in-frame rearrangements only. Such tables lose some clones; where checked, under half of the loss comes from unresolved V genes, and the rest has no known cause. The D gene and trimming were derived from the DNA, and the V and J assignments and clone size from that table. The sample table holds around 130,000 clones, of which roughly 84% were seen once. Of the sample, 8.9% falls within the top ten clones.

Overall study results and their limits: Clinical and demographic metadata were provided uncurated, with the amount varying by source and participant.

In Seattle, one collaborating source enrolled patients while the infection was active and tracked those patients longitudinally over the course of disease. Whole blood was collected in K2EDTA tubes by collaborating institutions according to the institutions' own protocols. For TCRbeta analysis, collaborator samples were shipped as frozen whole blood, as isolated PBMCs, or as DNA extracted from either sample type. The TCR sequence derives from a man aged 30 to 39 with COVID-19, enrolled during active disease. Sequences were obtained from peripheral blood. The chain was built from TRBV11-2 and TRBJ1-4; the junction holds 7 bases that match TRBD1. The DNA sequence reads TGTGCCAGCAGCCCCCAACAGGGGTTAGGGGAAAAACTGTTTTTT. It specifies CASSPQQGLGEKLFF.